The present TCR beta chain was sequenced within a study of T cell responses to AZD1222 COVID-19 vaccine. Only in-frame clones appear in the TCRdb table, and some are missing; sequencing was by immunoSEQ multiplex PCR. The table lists 150,000 or so clones, about 86% of them singletons. V lost 5 bases and J 8 bases, leaving 12 bases between the germline ends. Germline CDR1 SEHNR, CDR2 FQNEAQ (reference sequence). CDR3 length: 12 amino acids. The starting material was peripheral blood, obtained on day 0 of MenACWY control vaccination. This chain uses TRBV7-9 with TRBJ1-2; D is unresolved. The origin of this receptor is an adult in good health. CDR3 region: CASSPEAMGYTF. The CDR3, as DNA: TGTGCCAGCAGCCCCGAGGCGATGGGCTACACCTTC.